Included here is one T cell receptor (beta chain) sequence, with context. The J segment lost 12 bases and the V segment lost 4 bases, leaving 12 bases of the junction unmatched. Germline lookup yields CDR1 SNHLY and CDR2 FYNNEI. The CDR3 is 15 amino acids. Per the original methods: Cell counts per sample came from amplifying reference gene primers. Clones were read by immunoSEQ multiplex PCR, and TCRdb kept only the in-frame ones, dropping some. V and J calls and clone size are copied from that table; D and trimming were computed from the DNA. The data contain some 43,000 clones, 75% to 90% of them seen just once; the ten biggest clones take up less than 5.5%. The sample belongs to a study of blood T cell repertoires in COVID-19.

The chain has TRBV2 and TRBJ2-1, with 10 bases that match TRBD2. Specimen: peripheral blood. This TCR was recovered from a human donor in a cohort sampled during active COVID-19. CDR3 sequence reads: CASSAGLALSVWQFF. In DNA form, the CDR3 reads TGTGCCAGCAGTGCGGGACTAGCGTTGAGTGTTTGGCAGTTCTTC.